Detailed here is one T cell receptor beta chain. As yet, its antigen is unknown. PCR was performed a second time for roughly 6 to 12 cycles using a sample-barcoded 5' primer and a J-beta primer mix. One entry per CDR3 protein results from TCRdb running MiXCR on the 5' RACE reads. This table has some 1.4 million distinct CDR3 sequences, roughly 40% appearing once. The source of the sample is a study of blood T cells in healthy people across ages. Study outcomes and limitations: Versus aged donors, long-lived donors had higher diversity and more naive CD4+ cells. The lack of PBMC sorting stopped any conclusive naive versus antigen-experienced comparison.

There were healthy Caucasian individuals from Russia, aged about 6 to 100, serving as donors. There were at least 5.5 micrograms of total RNA extracted from every sample. This CDR3 contains 13 residues. V trimming: 5 bases; J trimming: 5 bases; junction bases outside the gene matches: 5. Per germline, CDR1 SGHTA and CDR2 FQGTGA. The rearrangement links TRBV7-3 to TRBJ2-7; 8 nucleotides align to TRBD1. This TCR came from a woman aged 18 to 35 in good health. The sample was blood. The CDR3 nucleotides read TGTGCCAGCAGCGGGACAGGATACCACGAGCAGTACTTC. It specifies CASSGTGYHEQYF.